The rows below give T cell receptor beta chains drawn from one sample of a study of T-cell reconstitution after alpha-beta-depleted transplantation in children. TCRdb passed the PCR reads through MiXCR, listing each CDR3 protein once. The sample includes around 680,000 distinct CDR3 sequences, around 16% of them seen just once. Sequenced material: PBMCs from the stem cell graft donor, taken from the stem cell graft. These receptors came from a human donor who donated a stem cell graft to a child with acute myeloid leukemia. CDR3s include the opening cysteine and the closing phenylalanine or tryptophan. A D gene is named only where the DNA matches it firmly. Some rows mark clone size as missing; the rest say once, few, many or name a class of expanded clone.

v_gene	j_gene	abundance	d_gene	CDR3nt	CDR3aa
TRBV7-9	TRBJ2-3	NA	NA	TGTGCCAGCAGCCCCCTGGAGACCTTTCCCACAGATACGCAGTATTTT	CASSPLETFPTDTQYF
TRBV9	TRBJ2-7	NA	NA	TGTGCCAGCAGCGTAGCGGCGGACGCGTCCTACGAGCAGTACTTC	CASSVAADASYEQYF
TRBV5-4	TRBJ2-3	NA	NA	TGTGCCAGCAGCTTGGCACCGAGTGGCACAGATACGCAGTATTTT	CASSLAPSGTDTQYF
TRBV20-1	TRBJ2-5	many	NA	TGCAGTGCTAGAGTATGGGCTCAAGAGACCCAGTACTTC	CSARVWAQETQYF
TRBV12-3/TRBV12-4	TRBJ1-3	NA	TRBD1	TGTGCCAGCACCCTGACAGGGAGTGGAAACACCATATATTTT	CASTLTGSGNTIYF
TRBV12-3/TRBV12-4	TRBJ1-5	NA	NA	TGTGCCAGCAGCTTAACAGGGACGGGTCAGCCCCAGCATTTT	CASSLTGTGQPQHF
TRBV4-3	TRBJ2-7	NA	TRBD1	TGCGCCAGCAGCCAAGACCCCCCGGGACAGGGGATTTACGAGCAGTACTTC	CASSQDPPGQGIYEQYF
TRBV12-3/TRBV12-4	TRBJ2-1	few	NA	TGTGCCAGCAGCCACCGGACTCGCTCCTACAATGAGCAGTTCTTC	CASSHRTRSYNEQFF
TRBV29-1	TRBJ2-1	many	TRBD2	TGCAGCGTTGAAGTAGGTGGGACTAGCGGGGTGTACAATGAGCAGTTCTTC	CSVEVGGTSGVYNEQFF
TRBV7-9	TRBJ1-1	many	NA	TGTGCCAGCAGCTTAAGGTCAGCCACTGAAGCTTTCTTT	CASSLRSATEAFF
TRBV30	TRBJ2-7	NA	TRBD2	TGTGCCTGGAGTGATAGACGTGGGGGGGTATTTGGCGAGCAGTACTTC	CAWSDRRGGVFGEQYF
TRBV20-1	TRBJ2-3	many	NA	TGCAGTGCTAGAGAACTGTCAGGCACAGATACGCAGTATTTT	CSARELSGTDTQYF
TRBV6-1	TRBJ2-1	many	TRBD1	TGTGCCAGCAGTCCACAGGTGGGACAGGGGACCTACAATGAGCAGTTCTTC	CASSPQVGQGTYNEQFF
TRBV12-3/TRBV12-4	TRBJ2-2	NA	NA	TGTGCCAGCAGTTTATCGGCAGGGAGTTGGACCGGGGAGCTGTTTTTT	CASSLSAGSWTGELFF
TRBV7-2	TRBJ2-7	NA	NA	TGTGCCAGCAGTCCCACACTAGCAAGACGATACGAGCAGTACTTC	CASSPTLARRYEQYF
TRBV20-1	TRBJ2-6	NA	TRBD1	TGCAGTGCAAGGACCCCAGGGGGCGCCGGCGGGGCCAACGTCCTGACTTTC	CSARTPGGAGGANVLTF
TRBV20-1	TRBJ2-1	NA	TRBD2	TGCAGTGCGACTCTCCCGGGACTAGCGGGGGGAAGATCCTACAATGAGCAGTTCTTC	CSATLPGLAGGRSYNEQFF
TRBV7-2	TRBJ2-7	NA	NA	TGTGCCAGCAGCAGGGACACCCTGTACGAGCAGTACTTC	CASSRDTLYEQYF
TRBV20-1	TRBJ2-4	many	TRBD2	TGCAGTGCTCCCGCAGCGGGGGGGTTCGAGGGAAACATTCAGTACTTC	CSAPAAGGFEGNIQYF
TRBV20-1	TRBJ1-1	many	NA	TGCAGTGCTAGTGAGGCCAGCCGGGCTTTCTTT	CSASEASRAFF
TRBV29-1	TRBJ2-1	once	TRBD1	TGCAGCGCCAGGACAGGGACCTACTATGAGCAGTTCTTC	CSARTGTYYEQFF
TRBV25-1	TRBJ2-2	many	NA	TGTGCCAGCAGTGAGGGGGGTCAGAACACCGGGGAGCTGTTTTTT	CASSEGGQNTGELFF
TRBV5-5	TRBJ1-5	many	NA	TGTGCCAGCAGCTTGGGAGGGTCCCTGGGTCAGCCCCAGCATTTT	CASSLGGSLGQPQHF
TRBV6-5	TRBJ2-3	NA	NA	TGTGCCACGGGGCGGGGAACAGATACGCAGTATTTT	CATGRGTDTQYF
TRBV6-5	TRBJ2-1	NA	NA	TGTGCCAGCAGTTCTGGAGGACTCCCGAGCAATGAGCAGTTCTTC	CASSSGGLPSNEQFF
TRBV7-6	TRBJ1-6	NA	NA	TGTGCCAGCAGCTTAGTGGAGACAGCCCTTAATTCACCCCTCCACTTT	CASSLVETALNSPLHF
TRBV24-1	TRBJ1-1	NA	TRBD1	TGTGCCACCAGTGATCCCCACAGGGGGACTGAAGCTTTCTTT	CATSDPHRGTEAFF
TRBV30	TRBJ1-2	NA	TRBD1	TGTGCCTGGAGCCCGGGACAGGGGAGGAATGGCTACACCTTC	CAWSPGQGRNGYTF
TRBV6-1	TRBJ2-1	few	TRBD2	TGTGCCAGCAGTGCCGGACTAGCGGGGGGTGGTGAGCAGTTCTTC	CASSAGLAGGGEQFF
TRBV15	TRBJ2-4	NA	TRBD2	TGTGCCACCAGCAGTACTAGCGCCATTCAGTACTTC	CATSSTSAIQYF
TRBV20-1	TRBJ1-1	NA	NA	TGCAGTGCTAGAGATTGGGGAGGGAGGGGGAACACTGAAGCTTTCTTT	CSARDWGGRGNTEAFF
TRBV12-2	TRBJ1-5	NA	NA	TGTGCAAGTCGCTTAGCCCCTGACCGCGGTTCACCGGGCAATCAGCCCCAGCATTTT	CASRLAPDRGSPGNQPQHF
TRBV15	TRBJ2-7	many	NA	TGTGCCACCAGCAGAGATGACAGGGACTATACGAAGCAGTACTTC	CATSRDDRDYTKQYF
TRBV20-1	TRBJ2-7	many	NA	TGCAGTGCTGGGTCCCCGAGTCAGTCCAGCTACGAGCAGTACTTC	CSAGSPSQSSYEQYF
TRBV12-3/TRBV12-4	TRBJ2-6	NA	NA	TGTGCCAGCAGTCTGGGGGTTTTGCTAGGTAGGGCCAACGTCCTGACTTTC	CASSLGVLLGRANVLTF
TRBV7-2	TRBJ2-7	NA	TRBD2	TGTGCCAGCAGCTTAGAAGCGGGGGGCCGTGAGCAGTACTTC	CASSLEAGGREQYF
TRBV15	TRBJ2-1	NA	NA	TGTGCCACCAGCAGACCCGGGACTCTGTACAATGAGCAGTTCTTC	CATSRPGTLYNEQFF
TRBV20-1	TRBJ1-4	many	TRBD1	TGCAGTGCTAGATTGGACAGGGGTGAGGAAAAACTGTTTTTT	CSARLDRGEEKLFF
TRBV5-5	TRBJ2-3	few	NA	TGTGCCAGCAGCTTTACAGGGTCTACGCAGTATTTT	CASSFTGSTQYF
TRBV20-1	TRBJ2-3	many	TRBD2	TGCAGTGCTATAACCGGGGGGGCGTTCCGCCTTCGAAACACAGATACGCAGTATTTT	CSAITGGAFRLRNTDTQYF
TRBV20-1	TRBJ2-1	NA	TRBD1	TGCAGTGCTAGAGCCACCGGGACAGGGCTGGTCAATGAGCAGTTCTTC	CSARATGTGLVNEQFF
TRBV7-2	TRBJ2-3	NA	TRBD2	TGTGCCAGCAGCCTAAAGGGACTAGCAGGCACAGATACGCAGTATTTT	CASSLKGLAGTDTQYF
TRBV29-1	TRBJ2-7	many	TRBD2	TGCAGCGTTGAACCAGCGGGATCCTACGAGCAGTACTTC	CSVEPAGSYEQYF
TRBV6-5	TRBJ1-2	many	NA	TGTGCCAGCAGTTATAAGACTCTTAGTGGCTATGGCTACACCTTC	CASSYKTLSGYGYTF
TRBV12-3/TRBV12-4	TRBJ2-1	few	TRBD2	TGTGCCAGCAGCCCGACTAGCGGGGGGGTACGCAATGAGCAGTTCTTC	CASSPTSGGVRNEQFF
TRBV28	TRBJ2-2	NA	NA	TGTGCCAGCAGTTTCACATCCGGGGAGCTGTTTTTT	CASSFTSGELFF
TRBV28	TRBJ1-5	NA	NA	TGTGCCAGCAGTTTGGGCCGGGAAGGGAGGAATCAGCCCCAGCATTTT	CASSLGREGRNQPQHF
TRBV6-5	TRBJ1-5	NA	TRBD1	TGTGCCAGCAGTTTGGAGGGGGCTAGGAGCAATCAGCCCCAGCATTTT	CASSLEGARSNQPQHF
TRBV20-1	TRBJ2-3	many	NA	TGCAGTGCTAGCTTCTCGGATACGCAGTATTTT	CSASFSDTQYF
TRBV10-2	TRBJ1-2	many	NA	TGCGCCAGCAGTGATGGGGGTGGCTACACCTTC	CASSDGGGYTF
TRBV7-2	TRBJ2-1	NA	NA	TGTGCCAGCAGCACTGAAACTGGCGGGACAGTGCAGTTCTTC	CASSTETGGTVQFF
TRBV28	TRBJ2-1	NA	NA	TGTGCCAGCAGTCCCCCGACTTTAACCTCCTACAATGAGCAGTTCTTC	CASSPPTLTSYNEQFF
TRBV20-1	TRBJ2-1	NA	TRBD2	TGCAGTGCTAGAGTAGCGGGGGGATCCTACAATCAGCAGTTCTTC	CSARVAGGSYNQQFF
TRBV12-3/TRBV12-4	TRBJ2-3	many	TRBD1	TGTGCCAGCAGGGGACAGGGCGGCACAGATACGCAGTATTTT	CASRGQGGTDTQYF
TRBV28	TRBJ1-5	few	TRBD1	TGTGCCAGCAGTTTATGGGCAGGGGGTCAGCCCCAGCATTTT	CASSLWAGGQPQHF
TRBV12-3/TRBV12-4	TRBJ2-5	few	TRBD2	TGTGCCAGCAGCCCAGGACTAGCGGGGGCCCAAGAGACCCAGTACTTC	CASSPGLAGAQETQYF
TRBV5-1	TRBJ1-1	NA	NA	TGCGCCAGCAGCACGACGGCCGGGGCAGCTGCTGAAGCTTTCTTT	CASSTTAGAAAEAFF